Described below is a single TCR beta chain sequence and its context. It has no known antigen specificity. No quality values exist for individual bases; no much larger clone is one base distant. Reading the germline V gene (reference sequence) gives CDR1 DFQATT and CDR2 SNEGSKA. V trim: 7 bases; J trim: 4 bases; unmatched bases: 3. The CDR3 measures 12 amino acids from cysteine to phenylalanine. Only CDR3 DNA is held: 36 bases, read in frame from base 1. These data belong to a study of T-cell reconstitution after alpha-beta-depleted transplantation in children listed by TCRdb under 2016. About the investigation overall: The study quantitatively tracked T-cell immune reconstitution after TCRalphabeta/CD19-depleted allogeneic hematopoietic cell transplantation in children using TCR repertoire profiling.

Receptor libraries were prepared by PCR. TCRdb lists the instrument as Illumina HiSeq 2500. Molecular barcoding was employed in the preparation of TCR libraries, with unique molecular identifiers being used to normalize TCRbeta repertoire quantification. The public reads were run again by TCRdb, first through fastp at Q25 and then through MiXCR, and only productive beta chains were kept. All rows with the same CDR3 protein become a single entry with the most common DNA and genes. A total of around 530,000 distinct CDR3 sequences appear in this sample, 30% to 35% of them only once. The leading ten clones occupy around 2.4% of the sample.

The receptor chain draws on TRBV20-1 and TRBJ2-7; 11 middle bases align to TRBD2. The sample consisted of PBMCs from the stem cell graft donor, taken from the stem cell graft. This sequence originates from a human donor who donated a stem cell graft to a child with aplastic anemia. The encoded CDR3 is CSGLAGGYEQYF. The DNA is TGCAGTGGGCTAGCGGGGGGATACGAGCAGTACTTC.